What follows describes a single T cell receptor (beta chain). Its antigen is not known. This sample was taken from a study of a mutant IDH1 vaccine in newly diagnosed glioma. General study findings and limits: In approximately 93% of patients, immune responses induced by the vaccine occurred. Alterations occurring in top peripheral T cell clonotypes seemed unrelated to pseudoprogression.

Generated by immunoSEQ multiplex PCR, the TCRdb table keeps only in-frame clones and is missing some. The table records fewer than 50,000 clones, roughly 80% of them present only once. The CDR3 is 14 residues long. CDR1 and CDR2 (germline): SEHNR, FQNEAQ (reference sequence). V gave up 1 base and J gave up 4 bases, with 7 bases separating them. Time point: baseline, week 1 (first vaccination visit). Noted treatment: pre-vaccination baseline after standard-of-care therapy. Each tumor in the donors was a new WHO grade 3 or 4 astrocytoma, IDH1-mutant and ATRX-lost. This receptor was taken from a man aged 35 to 55 with glioma. Some clones in this sample may be carry-over from other donors' samples. The V call is TRBV7-9, the J call TRBJ1-4; the D gene is possibly TRBD1 (6 bases). The input for sequencing was PBMCs, taken from a glioma patient treated with radiotherapy, temozolomide or both. As DNA, the CDR3 is TGTGCCAGCAGCTTAGAACAGGGTAATGAAAAACTGTTTTTT. This encodes CASSLEQGNEKLFF.